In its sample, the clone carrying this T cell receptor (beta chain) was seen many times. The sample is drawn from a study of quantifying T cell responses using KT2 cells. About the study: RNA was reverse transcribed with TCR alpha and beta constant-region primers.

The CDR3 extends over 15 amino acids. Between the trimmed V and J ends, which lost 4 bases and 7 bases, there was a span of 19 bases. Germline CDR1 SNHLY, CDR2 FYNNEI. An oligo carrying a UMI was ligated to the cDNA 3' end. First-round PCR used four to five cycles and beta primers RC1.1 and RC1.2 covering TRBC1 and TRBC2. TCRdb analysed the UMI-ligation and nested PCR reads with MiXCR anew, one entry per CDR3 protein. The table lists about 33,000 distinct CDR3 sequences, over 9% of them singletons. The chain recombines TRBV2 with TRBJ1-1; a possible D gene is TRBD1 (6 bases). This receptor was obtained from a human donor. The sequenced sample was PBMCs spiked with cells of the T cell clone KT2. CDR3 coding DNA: TGTGCCAGCAGTGCCCTTCGTGGAGGGGGAGATGAAGCTTTCTTT. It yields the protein CASSALRGGGDEAFF.